The 24 T cell receptor beta chains below come from one sample, sequenced in a study of T-cell memory formation after mild COVID-19. One entry per CDR3 protein, called by TCRdb with MiXCR from the 5' RACE reads. The sample has under 250,000 distinct CDR3 sequences; less than 20% are singletons. Sequenced material: PBMCs or a T cell subset sorted from them (not recorded which). All receptors derive from an adult woman who had mild COVID-19 (a few samples of this study predate the infection). Cell type and time point are not known.

This clonotype was counted between two and nine times. The CDR3 spells CASSLVGGKNIQYF. The CDR3 nucleotides read TGTGCCAGCAGCTTAGTAGGGGGGAAAAACATTCAGTACTTC. The chain recombines TRBV7-2 with TRBJ2-4; D is perhaps TRBD1 or TRBD2 (6 bases each). The CDR3 sequence is 14 residues long. The V gene lost 1 base and the J gene lost 4 bases, with 8 bases spanning the gap. Germline CDR1 and CDR2: SGHTA and FQGNSA.

This clonotype was seen a few times. V gene TRBV3-1 combines with J gene TRBJ1-2; D remains ambiguous. Per germline, CDR1 LGHDT and CDR2 YNNKEL (reference sequence). This CDR3 has 16 amino acids. Trimming removed 4 bases from V and 4 bases from J, with 19 bases in between. This CDR3 is CASSPAVRVASYGYTF. In nucleotides, the CDR3 is TGTGCCAGCAGCCCAGCCGTTAGGGTAGCCTCCTATGGCTACACCTTC.

This clonotype was counted only a few times. The gene calls are TRBV29-1 and TRBJ2-7; D is uncertain. Germline CDR1 is SQVTM and CDR2 is ANQGSEA. This CDR3 region has 13 residues. Trimming took off 4 bases at V and 3 bases at J, with 13 bases between the two ends. CDR3 nucleotides: TGCAGCGTTGGGACCCATAGGAGCTACGAGCAGTACTTC. Amino acid sequence: CSVGTHRSYEQYF.

V and J are TRBV7-9 and TRBJ1-6, with 10 positions matching TRBD1. The germline V gene encodes CDR1 SEHNR and CDR2 FQNEAQ (reference sequence). The ends lost 6 bases at V and 7 bases at J; junction bases unmatched: 3. CDR3 length: 14 amino acids. DNA of the CDR3: TGTGCCAGCAGTTCGACAGGGGGCAATTCACCCCTCCACTTT. This codes for CASSSTGGNSPLHF. Looking up the rest from reference TRBV7-9 and TRBJ1-6 gives the full variable domain: DTGVSQNPRHKITKRGQNVTFRCDPISEHNRLYWYRQTLGQGPEFLTYFQNEAQLEKSRLLSDRFSAERPKGSFSTLEIQRTEQGDSAMYLCASSSTGGNSPLHFGNGTRLTVT.

The V gene is TRBV29-1, the J gene TRBJ2-6; D is uncertain. The V end was cut by 6 bases, the J end by 0 bases, with 0 bases between. The CDR3 runs to 11 residues. The germline CDR1 and CDR2 sequences are SQVTM and ANQGSEA. This chain's CDR3 is CSVSGANVLTF. In nucleotides, the CDR3 is TGCAGCGTCTCTGGGGCCAACGTCCTGACTTTC.

This clonotype has a handful of counts. The chain couples TRBV20-1 to TRBJ2-1; D may be TRBD1 or TRBD2 (6 bases each). The CDR3 runs 17 residues. V was pared by 0 bases and J by 9 bases, with 24 bases between. From germline, CDR1 is DFQATT and CDR2 SNEGSKA (reference sequence). The CDR3 is CSARDPYREGEVGEQFF. CDR3 in DNA: TGCAGTGCTAGAGATCCGTACAGGGAAGGGGAGGTTGGTGAGCAGTTCTTC.

A few counts support this clonotype. The V gene is TRBV12-3 or TRBV12-4, the J gene TRBJ2-5; D is perhaps TRBD2 (6 bases). The V gene lost 6 bases and the J gene lost 5 bases, with 10 bases spanning the gap. The CDR3 loop spans 12 amino acids. DNA for the CDR3: TGTGCCAGCAGATCCCTAGCGGAGACCCAGTACTTC. Its translation: CASRSLAETQYF.

The chain is built from TRBV20-1 and TRBJ2-7; D gene uncertain. This CDR3 contains 14 residues. Trimming removed 3 bases from V and 2 bases from J, with 14 bases in between. The V gene's germline CDR1 is DFQATT and CDR2 SNEGSKA (reference sequence). The chain's CDR3 is CSASRVGLPYEQYF. The DNA for the CDR3 is TGCAGTGCTAGTCGTGTCGGGTTACCCTACGAGCAGTACTTC.

This sequence joins TRBV29-1 and TRBJ2-6; maybe TRBD2 (6 bases). Germline loops: CDR1 SQVTM, CDR2 ANQGSEA. Trimming took off 8 bases at V and 2 bases at J, with 10 bases between the two ends. The CDR3 is made up of 13 amino acids. The DNA for the CDR3 is TGCAGCACTGCGGGGACTGGGGCCAACGTCCTGACTTTC. Its protein product is CSTAGTGANVLTF.

The chain carries TRBV10-3 and TRBJ2-3; 10 bases map to TRBD2. With 4 bases clipped from V and 6 bases from J, the junction kept 4 bases outside the gene matches. Germline V gene sequence: CDR1 ENHRY, CDR2 SYGVKD. The CDR3 extends over 14 amino acids. The CDR3 protein is CAISGSGGADTQYF. CDR3 DNA sequence: TGTGCCATCAGTGGGAGCGGGGGGGCCGATACGCAGTATTTT.

This clonotype showed up just a few times. The chain links TRBV24-1 to TRBJ1-5; 11 bases align to TRBD1. Germline CDR1 KGHDR, CDR2 SFDVKD. The CDR3 length is 15 residues. Trimming took 3 bases from V and 7 from J; bases not matched to a gene: 4. CDR3 in DNA: TGTGCCACCAGTGATGGACAGGGGGCGAGACAGCCCCAGCATTTT. It encodes CATSDGQGARQPQHF.

This clonotype has more than one count but fewer than ten. The chain recombines TRBV3-1 with TRBJ1-1; 12 bases line up with TRBD1. Looked up from germline, CDR1 is LGHDT and CDR2 is YNNKEL (reference sequence). Unmatched junction bases numbered 9, after V lost 4 bases and J lost 3 bases. The CDR3 runs to 17 residues. CDR3 residues: CASSPRGTGGSHTEAFF. The CDR3 DNA is TGTGCCAGCAGCCCGAGGGGGACAGGGGGCTCCCACACTGAAGCTTTCTTT.

This clonotype came up many times. The chain carries TRBV20-1 and TRBJ1-1; D gene ambiguous. The V end was cut by 3 bases, the J end by 8 bases, with 19 bases between. CDR3 size: 14 residues. Per germline, CDR1 DFQATT and CDR2 SNEGSKA (reference sequence). CDR3 sequence: CSASKDAGHGEAFF. The CDR3 DNA is TGCAGTGCTAGCAAGGACGCTGGGCATGGGGAAGCTTTCTTT.

V usage is TRBV14 and J usage is TRBJ2-6, with TRBD2 identical over 11 bases. Germline values: CDR1 SGHDN, CDR2 FVKESK. The CDR3 covers 22 residues. Unmatched junction bases numbered 18, after V lost 5 bases and J lost 0 bases. CDR3 residues: CASSVSPLAGGRTISGANVLTF. The CDR3 DNA follows: TGTGCCAGCAGCGTCAGCCCTCTAGCGGGGGGAAGAACAATCTCTGGGGCCAACGTCCTGACTTTC.

There are a few counts of this clonotype. V is TRBV14 and J is TRBJ1-6; D not resolved. The V and J ends lost 1 base and 15 bases respectively, with 10 bases between them. The CDR3 sequence is 12 residues long. Germline values: CDR1 SGHDN, CDR2 FVKESK. The CDR3 here is CASSQARKSLHF. CDR3 in DNA: TGTGCCAGCAGCCAAGCAAGGAAGAGCCTCCACTTT.

The rearrangement links TRBV6-5 to TRBJ1-5; no firm D call. CDR3 size: 13 residues. Germline V gives CDR1 MNHEY, CDR2 SVGAGI. V lost 2 bases to trimming and J lost 5 bases, with 7 bases between them. The DNA for the CDR3 is TGTGCCAGCAGTTACGAACGGGATCAGCCCCAGCATTTT. It specifies CASSYERDQPQHF.

This clonotype was seen only a few times. The chain recombines TRBV5-6 with TRBJ2-1, with D perhaps matching TRBD1 or TRBD2 (7 bases each). V was pared by 4 bases and J by 8 bases, with 19 bases between. In germline, CDR1 is SGHDT, CDR2 YYEEEE. The CDR3 extends over 15 amino acids. CDR3 sequence: CASSLGGGGADEQFF. CDR3 bases: TGTGCCAGCAGCCTAGGGGGAGGGGGCGCGGATGAGCAGTTCTTC.

This clonotype has more than one count but fewer than ten. The rearrangement links TRBV12-3 or TRBV12-4 to TRBJ2-5, with 11 bases fitting TRBD1. The CDR3 is made up of 15 amino acids. The ends lost 6 bases at V and 6 bases at J; junction bases unmatched: 9. The CDR3 DNA follows: TGTGCCAGCAGGTGGACAGGGGGCGGACAACAGACCCAGTACTTC. Its translation is CASRWTGGGQQTQYF.

The rearrangement joins TRBV27 to TRBJ2-7; 10 positions match TRBD1. The CDR3 contains 14 residues. Germline V CDR1 and CDR2: MNHEY, SMNVEV (reference sequence). With 3 bases clipped from V and 3 bases from J, the junction kept 2 bases outside the gene matches. The CDR3 sequence: CASSLDRGVYEQYF. The CDR3 region has the DNA TGTGCCAGCAGTTTGGACAGGGGGGTCTACGAGCAGTACTTC.

The chain is built from TRBV29-1 and TRBJ2-1, with 8 bases lining up with TRBD2. CDR1 is SQVTM and CDR2 is ANQGSEA in the germline V gene. With V trimmed by 3 bases and J by 6 bases, 4 bases remained unmatched. The CDR3 has 13 residues. CDR3: CSVDVGRANEQFF. DNA of the CDR3: TGCAGCGTTGATGTCGGGAGGGCCAATGAGCAGTTCTTC.

Ten or more counts support this clonotype. This chain uses TRBV5-6 with TRBJ1-4; D is ambiguous. Germline V gives CDR1 SGHDT, CDR2 YYEEEE. This CDR3 has 18 amino acids. Trimming took off 2 bases at V and 2 bases at J, with 19 bases between the two ends. CDR3 loop: CASSFRIVKGTTNEKLFF. Written as DNA, the CDR3 is TGTGCCAGCAGCTTCCGAATAGTAAAGGGCACGACTAATGAAAAACTGTTTTTT. The full variable domain, rest sourced from reference TRBV5-6 and TRBJ1-4, is DAGVTQSPTHLIKTRGQQVTLRCSPKSGHDTVSWYQQALGQGPQFIFQYYEEEERQRGNFPDRFSGHQFPNYSSELNVNALLLGDSALYLCASSFRIVKGTTNEKLFFGSGTQLSVL.

The V gene is TRBV6-5, the J gene TRBJ2-5; D gene unclear. V was shortened by 2 bases and J by 5 bases, with 12 bases between the two germline ends. The CDR3 has 14 residues. Germline V gene sequence: CDR1 MNHEY, CDR2 SVGAGI. CDR3 nucleotides: TGTGCCAGCAGTTACGTCGGTAATAGGGAGACCCAGTACTTC. Amino acids: CASSYVGNRETQYF.

The sample holds many counts of this clonotype. This rearrangement joins TRBV5-1 to TRBJ1-5; 7 bases match TRBD1. CDR1 is SGHRS, CDR2 YFSETQ, per germline. The CDR3 contains 13 residues. The trim removed 5 bases at V and 5 bases at J, leaving 4 bases unmatched. The CDR3 nucleotides read TGCGCCAGCAGTACAGGGGTAGATCAGCCCCAGCATTTT. This codes for CASSTGVDQPQHF.

In DNA, the CDR3 is TGCGCCAGCAGCTTGGAAGGACAGGGTGAAGCTTTCTTT. Translation: CASSLEGQGEAFF. The V call is TRBV5-1, the J call TRBJ1-1, with TRBD1 matching over 8 bases. The V and J ends lost 0 bases and 7 bases, in that order; junction bases with no gene match: 2. There are 13 residues in the CDR3. CDR1 SGHRS and CDR2 YFSETQ come from the germline V gene.